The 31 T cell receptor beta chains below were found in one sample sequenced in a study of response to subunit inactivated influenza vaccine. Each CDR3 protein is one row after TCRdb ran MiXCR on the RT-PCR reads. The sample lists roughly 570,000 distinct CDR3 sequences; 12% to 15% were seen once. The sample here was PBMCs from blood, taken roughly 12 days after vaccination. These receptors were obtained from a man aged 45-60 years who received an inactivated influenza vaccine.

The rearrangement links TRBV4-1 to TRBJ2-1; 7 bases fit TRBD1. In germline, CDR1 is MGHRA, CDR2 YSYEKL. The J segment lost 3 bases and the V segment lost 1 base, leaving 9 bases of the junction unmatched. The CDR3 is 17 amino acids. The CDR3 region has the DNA TGCGCCAGCAGCCAAGCTGGGGACAGTACCCTCTACAATGAGCAGTTCTTC. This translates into CASSQAGDSTLYNEQFF.

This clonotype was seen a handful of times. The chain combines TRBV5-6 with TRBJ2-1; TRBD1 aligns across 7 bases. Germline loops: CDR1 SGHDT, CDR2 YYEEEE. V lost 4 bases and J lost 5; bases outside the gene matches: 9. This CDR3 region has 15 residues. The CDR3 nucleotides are TGTGCCAGCAGCACCGGACAGGCTCCTAACAATGAGCAGTTCTTC. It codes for CASSTGQAPNNEQFF.

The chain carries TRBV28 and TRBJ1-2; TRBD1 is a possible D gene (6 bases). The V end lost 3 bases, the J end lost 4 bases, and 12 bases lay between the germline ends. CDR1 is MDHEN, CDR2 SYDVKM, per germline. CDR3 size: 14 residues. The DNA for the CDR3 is TGTGCCAGCAGTTTCGGTGGGACACCCTATGGCTACACCTTC. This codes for CASSFGGTPYGYTF.

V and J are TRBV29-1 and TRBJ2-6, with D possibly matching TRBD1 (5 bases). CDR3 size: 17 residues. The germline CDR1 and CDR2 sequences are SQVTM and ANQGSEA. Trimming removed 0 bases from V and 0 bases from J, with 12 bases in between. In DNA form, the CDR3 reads TGCAGCGTTGAAGATCTTGGGGCAGCCTCTGGGGCCAACGTCCTGACTTTC. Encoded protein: CSVEDLGAASGANVLTF. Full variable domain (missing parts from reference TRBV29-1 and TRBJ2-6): SAVISQKPSRDICQRGTSLTIQCQVDSQVTMMFWYRQQPGQSLTLIATANQGSEATYESGFVIDKFPISRPNLTFSTLTVSNMSPEDSSIYLCSVEDLGAASGANVLTFGAGSRLTVL.

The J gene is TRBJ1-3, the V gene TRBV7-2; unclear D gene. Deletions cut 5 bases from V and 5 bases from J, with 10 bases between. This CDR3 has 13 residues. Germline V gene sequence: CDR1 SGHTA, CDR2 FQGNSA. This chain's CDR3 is CASSPYSRNTIYF. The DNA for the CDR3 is TGTGCCAGCAGCCCTTATAGCAGAAACACCATATATTTT.

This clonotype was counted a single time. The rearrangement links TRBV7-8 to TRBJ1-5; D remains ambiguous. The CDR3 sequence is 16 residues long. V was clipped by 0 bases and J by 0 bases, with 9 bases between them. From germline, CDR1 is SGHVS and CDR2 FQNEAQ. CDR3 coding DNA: TGTGCCAGCAGCTTAGCTTCAGGTCATAGCAATCAGCCCCAGCATTTT. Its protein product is CASSLASGHSNQPQHF.

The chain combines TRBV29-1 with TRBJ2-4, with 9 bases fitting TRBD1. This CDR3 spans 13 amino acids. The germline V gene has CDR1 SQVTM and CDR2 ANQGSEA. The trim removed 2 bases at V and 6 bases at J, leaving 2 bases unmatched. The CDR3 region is CSVEKGQGNIQYF. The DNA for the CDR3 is TGCAGCGTTGAAAAGGGACAGGGAAACATTCAGTACTTC. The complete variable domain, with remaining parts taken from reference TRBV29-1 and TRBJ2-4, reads SAVISQKPSRDICQRGTSLTIQCQVDSQVTMMFWYRQQPGQSLTLIATANQGSEATYESGFVIDKFPISRPNLTFSTLTVSNMSPEDSSIYLCSVEKGQGNIQYFGAGTRLSVL.

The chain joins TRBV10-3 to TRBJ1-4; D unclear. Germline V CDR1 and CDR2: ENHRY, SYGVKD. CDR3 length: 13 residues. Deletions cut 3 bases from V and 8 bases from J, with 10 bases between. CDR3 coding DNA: TGTGCCATCAGTGACAGGAATAAGGAAAAACTGTTTTTT. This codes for CAISDRNKEKLFF.

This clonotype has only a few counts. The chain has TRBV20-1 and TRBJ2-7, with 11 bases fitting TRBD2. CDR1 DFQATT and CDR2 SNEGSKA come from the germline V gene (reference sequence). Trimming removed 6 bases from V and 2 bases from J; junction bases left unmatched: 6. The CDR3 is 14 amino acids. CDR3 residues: CSATPGLAAYEQYF. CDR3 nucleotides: TGCAGTGCAACTCCGGGACTAGCGGCCTACGAGCAGTACTTC.

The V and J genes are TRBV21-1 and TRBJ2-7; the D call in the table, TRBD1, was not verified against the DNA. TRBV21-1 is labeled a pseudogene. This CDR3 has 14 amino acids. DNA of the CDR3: TGTGCCAGCAACCACAGGGTAGAAATGAACGAGCAGTACTTC. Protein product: CASNHRVEMNEQYF.

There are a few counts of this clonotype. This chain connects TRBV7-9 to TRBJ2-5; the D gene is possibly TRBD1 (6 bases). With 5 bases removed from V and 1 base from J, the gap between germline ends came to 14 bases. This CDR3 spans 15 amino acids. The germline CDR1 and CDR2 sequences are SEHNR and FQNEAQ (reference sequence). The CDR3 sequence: CASSTPGTPQETQYF. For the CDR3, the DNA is TGTGCCAGCAGCACGCCCGGGACACCCCAAGAGACCCAGTACTTC.

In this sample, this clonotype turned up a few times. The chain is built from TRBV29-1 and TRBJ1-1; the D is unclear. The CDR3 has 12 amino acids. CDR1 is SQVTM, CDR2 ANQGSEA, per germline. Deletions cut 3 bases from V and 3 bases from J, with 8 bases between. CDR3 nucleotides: TGCAGCGTTGATGGAGTGGACACTGAAGCTTTCTTT. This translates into CSVDGVDTEAFF.

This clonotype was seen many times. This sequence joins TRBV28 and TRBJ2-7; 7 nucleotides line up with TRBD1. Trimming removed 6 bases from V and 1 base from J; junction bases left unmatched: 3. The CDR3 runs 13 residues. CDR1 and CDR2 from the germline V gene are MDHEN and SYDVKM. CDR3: CASSSGQSYEQYF. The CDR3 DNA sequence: TGTGCCAGCAGCTCGGGACAGTCCTACGAGCAGTACTTC.

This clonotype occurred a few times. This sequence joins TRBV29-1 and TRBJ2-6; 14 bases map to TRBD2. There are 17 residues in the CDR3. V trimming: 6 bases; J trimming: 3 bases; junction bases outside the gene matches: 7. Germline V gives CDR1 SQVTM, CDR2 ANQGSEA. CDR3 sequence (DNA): TGCAGCGTGGGGGGACTAGCGGGAGTCGGTGGGGCCAACGTCCTGACTTTC. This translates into CSVGGLAGVGGANVLTF.

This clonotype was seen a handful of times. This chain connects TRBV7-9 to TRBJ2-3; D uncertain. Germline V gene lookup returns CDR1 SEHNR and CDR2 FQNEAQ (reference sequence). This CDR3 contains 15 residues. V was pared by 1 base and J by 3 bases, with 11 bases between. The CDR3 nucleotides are TGTGCCAGCAGCTTAGAGGCCAGTTGGACAGATACGCAGTATTTT. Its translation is CASSLEASWTDTQYF. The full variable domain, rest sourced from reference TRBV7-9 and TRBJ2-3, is DTGVSQNPRHKITKRGQNVTFRCDPISEHNRLYWYRQTLGQGPEFLTYFQNEAQLEKSRLLSDRFSAERPKGSFSTLEIQRTEQGDSAMYLCASSLEASWTDTQYFGPGTRLTVL.

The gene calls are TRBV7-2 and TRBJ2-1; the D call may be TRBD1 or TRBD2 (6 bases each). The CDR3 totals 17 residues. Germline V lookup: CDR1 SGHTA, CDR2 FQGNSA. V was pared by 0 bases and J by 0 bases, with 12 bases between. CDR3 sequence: CASSLAGAGSSYNEQFF. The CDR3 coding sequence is TGTGCCAGCAGCTTAGCGGGGGCGGGGAGCTCCTACAATGAGCAGTTCTTC. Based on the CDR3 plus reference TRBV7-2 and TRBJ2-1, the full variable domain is GAGVSQSPSNKVTEKGKDVELRCDPISGHTALYWYRQSLGQGLEFLIYFQGNSAPDKSGLPSDRFSAERTGGSVSTLTIQRTQQEDSAVYLCASSLAGAGSSYNEQFFGPGTRLTVL.

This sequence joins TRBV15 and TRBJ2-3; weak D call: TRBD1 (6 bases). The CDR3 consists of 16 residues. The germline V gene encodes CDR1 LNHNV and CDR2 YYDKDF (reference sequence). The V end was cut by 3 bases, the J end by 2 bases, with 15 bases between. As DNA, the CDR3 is TGTGCCACCAGCAGGACCACAGGGACCGTCACAGATACGCAGTATTTT. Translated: CATSRTTGTVTDTQYF.

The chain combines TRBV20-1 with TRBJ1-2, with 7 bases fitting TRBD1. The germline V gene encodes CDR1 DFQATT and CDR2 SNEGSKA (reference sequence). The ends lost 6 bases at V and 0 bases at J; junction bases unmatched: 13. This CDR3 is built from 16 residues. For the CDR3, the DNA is TGCAGTGCCGTCTACCCTGGGACAGAAACTAACTATGGCTACACCTTC. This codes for CSAVYPGTETNYGYTF.

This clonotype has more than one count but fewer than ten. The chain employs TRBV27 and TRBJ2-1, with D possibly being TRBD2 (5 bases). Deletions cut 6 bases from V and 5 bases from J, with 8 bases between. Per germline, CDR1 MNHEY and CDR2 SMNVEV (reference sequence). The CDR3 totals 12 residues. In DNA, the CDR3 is TGTGCCAGCAGCACTAGGAACAATGAGCAGTTCTTC. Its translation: CASSTRNNEQFF.

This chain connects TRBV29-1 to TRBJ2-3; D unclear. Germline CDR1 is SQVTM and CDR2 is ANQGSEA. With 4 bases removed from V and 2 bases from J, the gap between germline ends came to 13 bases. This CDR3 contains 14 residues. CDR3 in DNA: TGCAGCGTTGGAATCCCTTCTCACACAGATACGCAGTATTTT. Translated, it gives CSVGIPSHTDTQYF.

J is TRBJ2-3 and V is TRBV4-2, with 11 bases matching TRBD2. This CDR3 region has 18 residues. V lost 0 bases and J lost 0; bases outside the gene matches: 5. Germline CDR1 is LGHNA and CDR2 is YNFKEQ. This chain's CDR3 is CASSQDHASGGSTDTQYF. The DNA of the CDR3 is TGTGCCAGCAGCCAAGATCATGCTAGCGGGGGGAGCACAGATACGCAGTATTTT.

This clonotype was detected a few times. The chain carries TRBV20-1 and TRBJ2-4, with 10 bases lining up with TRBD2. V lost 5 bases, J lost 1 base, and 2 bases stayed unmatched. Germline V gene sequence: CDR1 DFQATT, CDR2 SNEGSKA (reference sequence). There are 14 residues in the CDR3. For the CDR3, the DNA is TGCAGTGCTCGGACTAGCGGCGCCAAAAACATTCAGTACTTC. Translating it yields CSARTSGAKNIQYF.

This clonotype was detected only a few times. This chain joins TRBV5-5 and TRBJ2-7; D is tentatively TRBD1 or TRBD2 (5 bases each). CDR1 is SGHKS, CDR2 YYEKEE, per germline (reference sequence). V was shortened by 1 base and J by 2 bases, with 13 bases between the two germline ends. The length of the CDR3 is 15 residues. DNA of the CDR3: TGTGCCAGCAGCTTGACCGGGACGGATACCTACGAGCAGTACTTC. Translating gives CASSLTGTDTYEQYF.

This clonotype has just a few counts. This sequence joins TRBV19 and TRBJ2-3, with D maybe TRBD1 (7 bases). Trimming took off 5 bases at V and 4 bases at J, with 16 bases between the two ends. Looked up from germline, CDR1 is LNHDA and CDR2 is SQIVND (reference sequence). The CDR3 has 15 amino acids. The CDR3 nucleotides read TGTGCCAGTAGTGCAGCGCCAGGGGGGCCAGATACGCAGTATTTT. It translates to CASSAAPGGPDTQYF.

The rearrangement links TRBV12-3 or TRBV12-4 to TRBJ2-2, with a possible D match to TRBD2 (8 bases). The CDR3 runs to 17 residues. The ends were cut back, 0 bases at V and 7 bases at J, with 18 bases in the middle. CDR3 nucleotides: TGTGCCAGCAGTTTAGCGGAGTCGGGGGGGACAGTCGGGGAGCTGTTTTTT. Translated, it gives CASSLAESGGTVGELFF.

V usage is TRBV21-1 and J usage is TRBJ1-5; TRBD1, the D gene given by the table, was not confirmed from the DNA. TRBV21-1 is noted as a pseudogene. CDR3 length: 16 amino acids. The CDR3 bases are TGTGCCAGCAGCAAAGAGGGTCAGGGGGCGGATCAGCCCCAGCATTTT. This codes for CASSKEGQGADQPQHF.

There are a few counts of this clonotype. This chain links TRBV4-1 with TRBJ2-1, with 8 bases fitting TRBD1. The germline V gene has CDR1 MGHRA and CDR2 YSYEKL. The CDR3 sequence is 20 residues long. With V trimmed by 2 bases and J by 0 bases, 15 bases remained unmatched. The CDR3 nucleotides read TGCGCCAGCAGCCAAAGATTCCCCTATGGACAGGGAAGCTCCTACAATGAGCAGTTCTTC. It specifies CASSQRFPYGQGSSYNEQFF.

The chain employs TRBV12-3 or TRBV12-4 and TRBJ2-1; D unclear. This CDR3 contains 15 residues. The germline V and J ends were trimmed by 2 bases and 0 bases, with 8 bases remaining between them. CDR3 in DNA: TGTGCCAGCAGTTTACAGGTGGTCTCCTACAATGAGCAGTTCTTC. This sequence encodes CASSLQVVSYNEQFF.

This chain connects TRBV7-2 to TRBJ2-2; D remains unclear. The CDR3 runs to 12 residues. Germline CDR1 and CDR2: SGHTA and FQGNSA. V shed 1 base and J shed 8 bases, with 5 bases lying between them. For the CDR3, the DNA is TGTGCCAGCAGCTTAGAACAGGGGGAGCTGTTTTTT. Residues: CASSLEQGELFF.

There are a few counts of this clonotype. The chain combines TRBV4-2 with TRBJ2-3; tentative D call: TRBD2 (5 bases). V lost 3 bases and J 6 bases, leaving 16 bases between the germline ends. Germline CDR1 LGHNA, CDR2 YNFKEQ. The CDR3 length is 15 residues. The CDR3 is CASSQGAELRDTQYF. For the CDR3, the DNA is TGTGCCAGCAGCCAGGGAGCGGAGCTGCGGGATACGCAGTATTTT.

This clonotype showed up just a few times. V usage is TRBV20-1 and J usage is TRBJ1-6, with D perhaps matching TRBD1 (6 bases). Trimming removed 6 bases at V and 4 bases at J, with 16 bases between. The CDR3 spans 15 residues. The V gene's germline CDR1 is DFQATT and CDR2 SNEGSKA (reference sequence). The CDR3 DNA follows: TGCAGTGCCCGACAGGAAGGAGAGTATAATTCACCCCTCCACTTT. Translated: CSARQEGEYNSPLHF.